The T cell receptor beta chain under discussion was sequenced for a study of post-analysis software for immune sequencing data. The study's findings and limits: With TRBV5-6, TRBV5-1 and TRBV20-1 included, about 5 TRBV segments were more frequent in patients than in controls.

Concerning this clonotype itself: What it binds is not known.

The CDR3 covers 13 residues. Germline values: CDR1 DFQATT, CDR2 SNEGSKA (reference sequence). The germline V and J ends were trimmed by 6 bases and 5 bases, with 15 bases remaining between them. Researchers reported that TCR beta cDNA libraries carried unique molecular identifiers. Each CDR3 protein gets one entry after TCRdb re-called the PCR reads with MiXCR. The table lists under 900,000 distinct CDR3 sequences, roughly 50% of them singletons. The chain combines TRBV20-1 with TRBJ2-3, with D possibly TRBD2 on 6 matching bases. The origin of this receptor is a girl aged 5 to 17 with multiple sclerosis. Sequenced input: blood. In DNA form, the CDR3 reads TGCAGTGCCCATAGCACAGCGGGAGATACGCAGTATTTT. It yields the protein CSAHSTAGDTQYF.